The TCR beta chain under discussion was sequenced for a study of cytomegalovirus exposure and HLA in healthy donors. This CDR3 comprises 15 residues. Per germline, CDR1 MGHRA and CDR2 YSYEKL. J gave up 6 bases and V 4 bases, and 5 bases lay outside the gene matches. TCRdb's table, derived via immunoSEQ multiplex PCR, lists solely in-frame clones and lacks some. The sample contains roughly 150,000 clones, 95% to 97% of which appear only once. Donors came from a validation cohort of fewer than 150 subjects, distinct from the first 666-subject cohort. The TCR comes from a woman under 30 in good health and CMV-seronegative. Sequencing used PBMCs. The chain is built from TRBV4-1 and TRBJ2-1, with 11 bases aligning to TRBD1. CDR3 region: CASSPGQGVSNEQFF. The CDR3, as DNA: TGCGCCAGCAGCCCGGGACAGGGGGTAAGCAATGAGCAGTTCTTC.